This passage covers 28 T cell receptor beta chains from one sample sequenced in a study of blood T cell dynamics during melanoma immunotherapy. Sample time point: pre-treatment baseline. The protocol was immunoSEQ multiplex PCR, while the TCRdb copy is restricted to in-frame clones and leaves out a portion. Of some 15,000 clones listed, over 75% are singletons. This sample comprised blood, obtained from a patient treated with checkpoint blockade. These TCRs come from a human donor with melanoma.

The V call is TRBV7-9, the J call TRBJ1-1; D gene uncertain. Germline V gene sequence: CDR1 SEHNR, CDR2 FQNEAQ (reference sequence). V was pared by 4 bases and J by 7 bases, with 13 bases between. This CDR3 region has 13 residues. The CDR3 spells CASSYTPEDEAFF. The CDR3 DNA reads as TGTGCCAGCAGCTACACCCCGGAGGATGAAGCTTTCTTT. The complete variable domain, with remaining parts taken from reference TRBV7-9 and TRBJ1-1, reads DTGVSQNPRHKITKRGQNVTFRCDPISEHNRLYWYRQTLGQGPEFLTYFQNEAQLEKSRLLSDRFSAERPKGSFSTLEIQRTEQGDSAMYLCASSYTPEDEAFFGQGTRLTVV.

The sample holds one count of this clone. This sequence joins TRBV29-1 and TRBJ2-5, with D perhaps TRBD1 (5 bases). V gave up 1 base and J gave up 7 bases, with 22 bases separating them. CDR3 length: 16 residues. Germline loops: CDR1 SQVTM, CDR2 ANQGSEA. CDR3 protein: CSVEAVGRAAKGTQYF. CDR3 DNA: TGCAGCGTTGAAGCTGTAGGCAGGGCCGCGAAGGGGACCCAGTACTTC. Together with reference TRBV29-1 and TRBJ2-5, the CDR3 gives the full variable domain: SAVISQKPSRDICQRGTSLTIQCQVDSQVTMMFWYRQQPGQSLTLIATANQGSEATYESGFVIDKFPISRPNLTFSTLTVSNMSPEDSSIYLCSVEAVGRAAKGTQYFGPGTRLLVL.

The chain carries TRBV9 and TRBJ2-2; TRBD1 agrees at 11 bases. Looked up from germline, CDR1 is SGDLS and CDR2 is YYNGEE. V dropped 3 bases and J dropped 7; count of bases not matched to a gene: 5. This CDR3 has 15 amino acids. The CDR3 DNA reads as TGTGCCAGCAGCGGGACAGGGGGCGCCAACGGGGAGCTGTTTTTT. Amino acid sequence: CASSGTGGANGELFF.

This clone occurred once. In nucleotides, the CDR3 is TGTGCCAGCAGCCTAGACAGGTCTAGCGACGAGCAGTACGTC. Amino acids: CASSLDRSSDEQYV. The rearrangement joins TRBV2 to TRBJ2-7; the D call may be TRBD1 or TRBD2 (6 bases each). Between the trimmed V and J ends, which lost 6 bases and 5 bases, there was a span of 17 bases. Germline V gives CDR1 SNHLY, CDR2 FYNNEI. The CDR3 has 14 amino acids.

This chain connects TRBV18 to TRBJ1-2, with D unresolved. CDR1 and CDR2 from the germline V gene are KGHSH and LQKENI. The CDR3 runs 13 residues. V was clipped by 1 base and J by 0 bases, with 3 bases between them. The CDR3 sequence is CASSPQANYGYTF. CDR3 in DNA: TGTGCCAGCTCACCACAAGCTAACTATGGCTACACCTTC. Supplemented by reference TRBV18 and TRBJ1-2, the full variable domain reads NAGVMQNPRHLVRRRGQEARLRCSPMKGHSHVYWYRQLPEEGLKFMVYLQKENIIDESGMPKERFSAEFPKEGPSILRIQQVVRGDSAAYFCASSPQANYGYTFGSGTRLTVV.

V gene TRBV15 combines with J gene TRBJ1-4; no firm D call. The CDR3 runs to 13 residues. V lost 2 bases to trimming and J lost 7 bases, with 8 bases between them. Germline V gene data show CDR1 as LNHNV and CDR2 as YYDKDF (reference sequence). CDR3: CATSRSGTEKLFF. CDR3 nucleotides: TGTGCCACCAGCAGATCGGGTACTGAAAAACTGTTTTTT.

The rearrangement links TRBV18 to TRBJ1-2; D remains unclear. V lost 3 bases and J lost 2, with 10 bases in between. CDR3 length: 14 amino acids. The germline V gene has CDR1 KGHSH and CDR2 LQKENI. In DNA, the CDR3 is TGTGCCAGCTCACCTGGCAGCTTAAACTATGGCTACACCTTC. Protein product: CASSPGSLNYGYTF. Full variable domain (remainder filled in from reference TRBV18 and TRBJ1-2): NAGVMQNPRHLVRRRGQEARLRCSPMKGHSHVYWYRQLPEEGLKFMVYLQKENIIDESGMPKERFSAEFPKEGPSILRIQQVVRGDSAAYFCASSPGSLNYGYTFGSGTRLTVV.

The J gene is TRBJ2-3, the V gene TRBV9, with 14 positions matching TRBD2. Germline CDR1 and CDR2: SGDLS and YYNGEE. The ends lost 2 bases at V and 4 bases at J; junction bases unmatched: 0. The CDR3 runs to 15 residues. In DNA, the CDR3 is TGTGCCAGCAGCGTGACTAGCGGGGGGGCAGATACGCAGTATTTT. Protein sequence: CASSVTSGGADTQYF.

The chain employs TRBV5-1 and TRBJ1-1; no reliable D call. This CDR3 is built from 12 residues. Germline V gene sequence: CDR1 SGHRS, CDR2 YFSETQ. Trimming removed 0 bases from V and 5 bases from J, with 5 bases in between. The CDR3 nucleotides are TGCGCCAGCAGCTTGGAAGGGACTGAAGCTTTCTTT. It translates to CASSLEGTEAFF.

This clone appeared a single time. This chain uses TRBV7-9 with TRBJ1-6, with D unresolved. Germline V gene sequence: CDR1 SEHNR, CDR2 FQNEAQ (reference sequence). V was trimmed by 1 base and J by 9 bases, leaving 10 bases between them. CDR3 length equals 14 residues. The CDR3 region has the DNA TGTGCCAGCAGCTTAGATGCAGTGGGTTCACCCCTCCACTTT. Its protein is CASSLDAVGSPLHF.

The gene calls are TRBV6-5 and TRBJ1-5, with 9 positions matching TRBD1. Germline CDR1 reads MNHEY; CDR2 reads SVGAGI. The CDR3 is made up of 15 amino acids. The junction had 11 bases not matched to a gene; V was cut back by 5 bases and J by 9 bases. Here the CDR3 DNA reads TGTGCCAGCAGTCCAAGGGGGACAGGGAGGTCGCCCCAGCATTTT. Translating gives CASSPRGTGRSPQHF.

The chain employs TRBV6-1 and TRBJ2-3; D is perhaps TRBD1 (6 bases). This CDR3 has 15 amino acids. CDR1 is MNHNS and CDR2 is SASEGT in the germline V gene. The V gene lost 6 bases and the J gene lost 4 bases, with 17 bases spanning the gap. CDR3 DNA: TGTGCCAGCAGCTCCGGACAGACCCCTTCAGATACGCAGTATTTT. Its protein product is CASSSGQTPSDTQYF.

The chain carries TRBV5-5 and TRBJ1-6; D gene ambiguous. The CDR3 loop spans 15 amino acids. Trimming cost V 5 bases and J 8 bases, with 17 bases left between them. Per the germline V gene, CDR1 is SGHKS and CDR2 is YYEKEE (reference sequence). CDR3 DNA: TGTGCCAGCAGTCTCGGCGGGGAGAGTTATTCACCCCTCCACTTT. This encodes CASSLGGESYSPLHF. Combining the CDR3 with reference TRBV5-5 and TRBJ1-6 gives the whole variable domain DAGVTQSPTHLIKTRGQQVTLRCSPISGHKSVSWYQQVLGQGPQFIFQYYEKEERGRGNFPDRFSARQFPNYSSELNVNALLLGDSALYLCASSLGGESYSPLHFGNGTRLTVT.

This rearrangement joins TRBV10-2 to TRBJ1-1; 7 bases map to TRBD1. This CDR3 spans 14 amino acids. Germline CDR1 reads WSHSY; CDR2 reads SAAADI. The trim removed 2 bases at V and 7 bases at J, leaving 7 bases unmatched. CDR3 region: CASSEDRVTGEAFF. The CDR3 nucleotides read TGCGCCAGCAGTGAGGACAGGGTCACTGGTGAAGCTTTCTTT.

The chain couples TRBV9 to TRBJ1-2; no reliable D call. The V gene's germline CDR1 is SGDLS and CDR2 YYNGEE. Trimming removed 0 bases at V and 2 bases at J, with 5 bases between. This CDR3 is 13 amino acids long. Here the CDR3 reads CASSVDWNYGYTF. The CDR3 DNA reads as TGTGCCAGCAGCGTAGATTGGAACTATGGCTACACCTTC.

V and J are TRBV27 and TRBJ2-7; unclear D gene. V was pared by 6 bases and J by 5 bases, with 20 bases between. The CDR3 sequence is 15 residues long. The germline CDR1 and CDR2 sequences are MNHEY and SMNVEV (reference sequence). CDR3 in DNA: TGTGCCAGCAGGTCCGGGCCGACCGATCTCAACGAGCAGTACTTC. It is translated as CASRSGPTDLNEQYF.

The rearrangement uses TRBV6-5 and TRBJ1-1; 7 bases are a match to TRBD1. Germline CDR1 reads MNHEY; CDR2 reads SVGAGI. V was clipped by 8 bases and J by 5 bases; unmatched bases: 11. The CDR3 totals 14 residues. CDR3 in amino acids: CASSSQGRWTEAFF. The CDR3, as DNA: TGTGCCAGCTCTTCACAGGGGCGGTGGACTGAAGCTTTCTTT.

The chain uses TRBV9 and TRBJ1-1; D not resolved. Germline CDR1 reads SGDLS; CDR2 reads YYNGEE. CDR3 length: 14 residues. The germline V and J ends were trimmed by 0 bases and 1 base, with 7 bases remaining between them. This CDR3 reads CASSVGQENTEAFF. CDR3 nucleotides: TGTGCCAGCAGCGTAGGGCAGGAGAACACTGAAGCTTTCTTT. The whole variable domain, remainder taken from reference TRBV9 and TRBJ1-1, is DSGVTQTPKHLITATGQRVTLRCSPRSGDLSVYWYQQSLDQGLQFLIQYYNGEERAKGNILERFSAQQFPDLHSELNLSSLELGDSALYFCASSVGQENTEAFFGQGTRLTVV.

In its sample, this clone is medium-sized. This chain joins TRBV2 and TRBJ1-2; no clear D. Trimming took 3 bases from V and 8 from J, leaving 7 bases between them. The CDR3 has 11 residues. The germline gives CDR1 SNHLY, CDR2 FYNNEI. DNA of the CDR3: TGTGCCAGCAGTGAGACATGGGGCTACACCTTC. Protein product: CASSETWGYTF. The variable domain in full, completed from reference TRBV2 and TRBJ1-2, reads EPEVTQTPSHQVTQMGQEVILRCVPISNHLYFYWYRQILGQKVEFLVSFYNNEISEKSEIFDDQFSVERPDGSNFTLKIRSTKLEDSAMYFCASSETWGYTFGSGTRLTVV.

J is TRBJ2-7 and V is TRBV7-8, with 9 positions matching TRBD1. The CDR3 loop spans 15 amino acids. Germline V lookup: CDR1 SGHVS, CDR2 FQNEAQ. The ends lost 5 bases at V and 2 bases at J; junction bases unmatched: 7. CDR3 bases: TGTGCCAGCAGCACGACAGGGGGATATCCCTACGAGCAGTACTTC. Translation gives CASSTTGGYPYEQYF.

The chain combines TRBV11-2 with TRBJ2-5; 7 positions agree with TRBD2. CDR3 length equals 13 residues. Germline values: CDR1 SGHAT, CDR2 FQNNGV. V lost 3 bases to trimming and J lost 3 bases; unmatched junction nucleotides: 1. The CDR3 protein is CASSFAGEETQYF. As DNA, the CDR3 is TGTGCCAGCAGCTTCGCGGGGGAAGAGACCCAGTACTTC.

The genes are TRBV30 and TRBJ1-2; tentatively, D is TRBD1 (5 bases). Germline V gene sequence: CDR1 GTSNPN, CDR2 SVGIG (reference sequence). V was trimmed by 0 bases and J by 4 bases, leaving 12 bases between them. The CDR3 is 14 residues long. CDR3 loop: CAWSVKPGLYGYTF. CDR3 DNA: TGTGCCTGGAGTGTAAAACCAGGGCTCTATGGCTACACCTTC. The full variable domain, rest sourced from reference TRBV30 and TRBJ1-2, is SQTIHQWPATLVQPVGSPLSLECTVEGTSNPNLYWYRQAAGRGLQLLFYSVGIGQISSEVPQNLSASRPQDRQFILSSKKLLLSDSGFYLCAWSVKPGLYGYTFGSGTRLTVV.

The genes are TRBV7-8 and TRBJ2-1, with 9 nucleotides matching TRBD1. The CDR3 spans 16 residues. Germline V gives CDR1 SGHVS, CDR2 FQNEAQ. V was pared by 1 base and J by 6 bases, with 7 bases of the junction left unmatched. CDR3 sequence reads: CASSLGGTGTLNEQFF. CDR3 nucleotide sequence: TGTGCCAGCAGCTTAGGGGGGACAGGGACCCTCAATGAGCAGTTCTTC. Together with reference TRBV7-8 and TRBJ2-1, the CDR3 gives the full variable domain: GAGVSQSPRYKVAKRGQDVALRCDPISGHVSLFWYQQALGQGPEFLTYFQNEAQLDKSGLPSDRFFAERPEGSVSTLKIQRTQQEDSAVYLCASSLGGTGTLNEQFFGPGTRLTVL.

V is TRBV15 and J is TRBJ1-6; a possible D gene is TRBD1 (5 bases). Trimming stripped 0 bases from V and 7 bases from J, with 10 bases between. CDR1 is LNHNV, CDR2 YYDKDF, per germline (reference sequence). The CDR3 runs 15 residues. This chain's CDR3 is CATSREGQGNSPLHF. As DNA, the CDR3 is TGTGCCACCAGCAGAGAGGGGCAGGGCAATTCACCCCTCCACTTT.

A single count supports this clone. The CDR3 reads CASSQELAGGEGTQYF. The CDR3 DNA reads TGCGCCAGCAGCCAAGAGCTAGCGGGGGGGGAAGGGACCCAGTACTTC. The chain is built from TRBV4-1 and TRBJ2-5; 12 bases match TRBD2. The CDR3 has 16 residues. The V and J ends lost 0 bases and 7 bases, in that order; junction bases with no gene match: 6. CDR1 is MGHRA, CDR2 YSYEKL, per germline.

The chain carries TRBV19 and TRBJ1-2; TRBD1 aligns across 8 bases. The CDR3 totals 13 residues. The germline V gene has CDR1 LNHDA and CDR2 SQIVND (reference sequence). J lost 0 bases, V lost 9 bases, and 3 bases had no gene match. This chain's CDR3 is CASRGLTNYGYTF. The CDR3 DNA reads as TGTGCCAGCAGGGGGCTGACTAACTATGGCTACACCTTC.

This sequence joins TRBV5-1 and TRBJ2-2, with 7 nucleotides matching TRBD2. After removal of 5 bases from V and 0 bases from J, the junction contained 4 bases not matched to a gene. Germline V gene data show CDR1 as SGHRS and CDR2 as YFSETQ. The CDR3 has 15 residues. This CDR3 reads CASSVSGANTGELFF. As DNA, the CDR3 is TGCGCCAGCAGTGTAAGCGGGGCGAACACCGGGGAGCTGTTTTTT.

The genes are TRBV30 and TRBJ2-4, with no clear D. CDR3 length equals 13 residues. Trimming left V 5 bases short and J 4 bases short, with 12 bases between. In germline, CDR1 is GTSNPN, CDR2 SVGIG (reference sequence). In nucleotides, the CDR3 is TGTGCCTGGGGGCGAGAAGGAAAAAACATTCAGTACTTC. It specifies CAWGREGKNIQYF.